This T cell receptor (beta chain) was sequenced in a study of T cells after yellow fever vaccination. Study-wide background: Libraries from low-cell-number fractions were prepared with the SMART-Seq v4 Ultra Low Input RNA kit. Study-wide findings and caveats: Most clones from primary vaccination were detected again post-booster (96% CD4, roughly 91% CD8). From the bulk population, abundant clonotypes could contaminate and appear within FACS-sorted repertoires.

For TCR, cDNA came from 5'RACE template switching, which added a universal primer site and UMIs. TCRdb reanalysed the 5' RACE reads using MiXCR and keeps one entry per CDR3 protein. This sample has around 120,000 distinct CDR3 sequences, with roughly 15% found just once. V dropped 2 bases and J dropped 3; count of bases not matched to a gene: 6. The CDR3 runs to 15 residues. Germline-derived CDR1 and CDR2 are MNHEY and SVGAGI. To note about this clonotype: Its target is not known.

This clonotype was sampled from a man aged 18 to 30 who received the YFV17D yellow fever vaccine. Material: CD8+ T cells sorted from PBMCs, obtained 5 days after the yellow fever booster vaccination. The gene calls are TRBV6-5 and TRBJ2-7, with 8 bases that match TRBD1. CDR3 sequence reads: CASSYSTGGFYEQYF. DNA of the CDR3: TGTGCCAGCAGTTACAGCACAGGGGGGTTCTACGAGCAGTACTTC.